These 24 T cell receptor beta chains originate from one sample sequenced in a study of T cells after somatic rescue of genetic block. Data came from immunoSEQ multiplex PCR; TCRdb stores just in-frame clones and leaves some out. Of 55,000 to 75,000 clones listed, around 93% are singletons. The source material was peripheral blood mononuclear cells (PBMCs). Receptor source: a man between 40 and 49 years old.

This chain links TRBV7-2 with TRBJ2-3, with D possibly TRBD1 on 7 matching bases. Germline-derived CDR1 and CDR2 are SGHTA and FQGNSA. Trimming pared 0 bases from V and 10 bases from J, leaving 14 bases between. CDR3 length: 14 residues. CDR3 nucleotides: TGTGCCAGCAGCTTAGCGGGGAGCAGGGGGGCGCAGTATTTT. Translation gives CASSLAGSRGAQYF.

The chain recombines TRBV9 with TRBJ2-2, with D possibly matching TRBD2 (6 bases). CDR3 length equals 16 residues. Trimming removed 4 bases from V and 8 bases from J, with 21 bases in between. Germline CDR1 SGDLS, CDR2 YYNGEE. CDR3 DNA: TGTGCCAGCAGCCCACGGGACTCCTCTTTCGGGGGGGAGCTGTTTTTT. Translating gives CASSPRDSSFGGELFF.

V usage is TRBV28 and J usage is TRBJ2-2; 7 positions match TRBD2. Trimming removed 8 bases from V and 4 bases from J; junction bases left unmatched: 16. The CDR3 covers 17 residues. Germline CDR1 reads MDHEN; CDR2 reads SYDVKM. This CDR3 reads CASGPAGGLRSTGELFF. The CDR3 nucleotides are TGTGCCAGCGGCCCCGCTGGGGGACTAAGATCCACCGGGGAGCTGTTTTTT.

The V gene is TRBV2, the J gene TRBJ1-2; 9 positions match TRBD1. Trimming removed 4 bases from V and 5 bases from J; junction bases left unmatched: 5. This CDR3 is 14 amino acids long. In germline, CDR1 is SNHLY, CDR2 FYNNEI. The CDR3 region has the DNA TGTGCCAGCAGTGGGACAGGGGAGGGATATGGCTACACCTTC. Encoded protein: CASSGTGEGYGYTF.

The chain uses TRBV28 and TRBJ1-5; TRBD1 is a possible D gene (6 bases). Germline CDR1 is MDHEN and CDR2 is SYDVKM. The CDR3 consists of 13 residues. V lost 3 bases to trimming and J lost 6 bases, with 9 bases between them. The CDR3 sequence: CASSLQGRQPQHF. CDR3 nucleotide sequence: TGTGCCAGCAGTTTGCAGGGGCGTCAGCCCCAGCATTTT.

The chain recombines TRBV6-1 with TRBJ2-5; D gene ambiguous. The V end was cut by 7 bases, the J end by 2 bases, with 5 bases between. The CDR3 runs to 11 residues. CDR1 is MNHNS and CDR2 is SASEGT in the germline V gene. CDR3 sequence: CASTRQETQYF. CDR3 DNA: TGTGCCAGCACTCGGCAAGAGACCCAGTACTTC.

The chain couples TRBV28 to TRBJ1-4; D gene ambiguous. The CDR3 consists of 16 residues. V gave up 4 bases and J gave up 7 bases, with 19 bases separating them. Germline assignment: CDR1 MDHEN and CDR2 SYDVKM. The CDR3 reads CASSSFLKGRFEKLFF. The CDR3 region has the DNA TGTGCCAGCAGTTCCTTTCTCAAGGGCCGATTTGAAAAACTGTTTTTT.

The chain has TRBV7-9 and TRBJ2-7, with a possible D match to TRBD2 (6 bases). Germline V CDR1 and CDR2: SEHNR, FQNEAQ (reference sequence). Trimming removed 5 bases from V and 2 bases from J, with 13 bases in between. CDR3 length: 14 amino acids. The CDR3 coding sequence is TGTGCCAGCAGCCAAGTACTAGCTCCCTACGAGCAGTACTTC. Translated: CASSQVLAPYEQYF.

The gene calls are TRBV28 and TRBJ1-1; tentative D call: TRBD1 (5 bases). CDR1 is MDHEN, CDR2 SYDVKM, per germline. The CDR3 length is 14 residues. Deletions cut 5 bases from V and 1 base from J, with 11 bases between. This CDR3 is CASSVGAGNTEAFF. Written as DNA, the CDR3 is TGTGCCAGCAGTGTCGGGGCGGGGAACACTGAAGCTTTCTTT. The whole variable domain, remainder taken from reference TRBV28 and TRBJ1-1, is DVKVTQSSRYLVKRTGEKVFLECVQDMDHENMFWYRQDPGLGLRLIYFSYDVKMKEKGDIPEGYSVSREKKERFSLILESASTNQTSMYLCASSVGAGNTEAFFGQGTRLTVV.

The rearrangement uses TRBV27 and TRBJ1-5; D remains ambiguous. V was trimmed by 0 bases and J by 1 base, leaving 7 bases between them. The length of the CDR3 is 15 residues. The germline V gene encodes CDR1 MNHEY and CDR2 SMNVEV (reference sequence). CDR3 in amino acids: CASSLSGLSNQPQHF. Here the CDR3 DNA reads TGTGCCAGCAGTTTATCCGGGTTGAGCAATCAGCCCCAGCATTTT.

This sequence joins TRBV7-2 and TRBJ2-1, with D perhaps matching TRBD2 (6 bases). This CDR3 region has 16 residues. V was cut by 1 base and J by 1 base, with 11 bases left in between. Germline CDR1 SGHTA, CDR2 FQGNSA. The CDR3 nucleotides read TGTGCCAGCAGCTTAGTATTAGCGGCTTCCTACAATGAGCAGTTCTTC. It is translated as CASSLVLAASYNEQFF. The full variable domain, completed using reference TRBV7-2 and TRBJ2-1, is GAGVSQSPSNKVTEKGKDVELRCDPISGHTALYWYRQSLGQGLEFLIYFQGNSAPDKSGLPSDRFSAERTGGSVSTLTIQRTQQEDSAVYLCASSLVLAASYNEQFFGPGTRLTVL.

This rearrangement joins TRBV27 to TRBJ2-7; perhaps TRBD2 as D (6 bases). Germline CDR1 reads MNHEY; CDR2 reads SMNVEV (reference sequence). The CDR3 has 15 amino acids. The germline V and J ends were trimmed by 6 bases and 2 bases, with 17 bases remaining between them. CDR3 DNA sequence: TGTGCCAGCAGGGAAATTGGGGGGAAGCCCTACGAGCAGTACTTC. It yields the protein CASREIGGKPYEQYF.

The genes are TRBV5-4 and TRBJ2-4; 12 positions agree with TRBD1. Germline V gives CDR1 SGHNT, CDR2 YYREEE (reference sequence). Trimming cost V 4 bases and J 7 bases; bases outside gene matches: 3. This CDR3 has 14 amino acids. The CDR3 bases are TGTGCCAGCAGCGGGACAGGGGGCATGAACATTCAGTACTTC. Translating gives CASSGTGGMNIQYF.

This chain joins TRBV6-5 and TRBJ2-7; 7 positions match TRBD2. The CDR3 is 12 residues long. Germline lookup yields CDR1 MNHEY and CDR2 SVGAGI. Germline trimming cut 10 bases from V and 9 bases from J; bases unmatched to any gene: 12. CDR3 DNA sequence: TGTGCCACCGGGGAGCGGGAAAGGAGGCAGTACTTC. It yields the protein CATGERERRQYF.

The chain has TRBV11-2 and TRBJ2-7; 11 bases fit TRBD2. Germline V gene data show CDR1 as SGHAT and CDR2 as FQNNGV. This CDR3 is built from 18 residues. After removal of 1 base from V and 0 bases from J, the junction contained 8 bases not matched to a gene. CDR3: CASSLARLAGRSSYEQYF. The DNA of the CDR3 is TGTGCCAGCAGCTTAGCTCGACTAGCGGGGAGGAGCTCCTACGAGCAGTACTTC.

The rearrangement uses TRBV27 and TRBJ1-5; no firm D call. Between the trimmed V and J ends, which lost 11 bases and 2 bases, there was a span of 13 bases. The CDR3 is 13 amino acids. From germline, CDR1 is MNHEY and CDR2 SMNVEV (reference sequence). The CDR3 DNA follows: TGTGCCGGCTATTCGGGAGGCAATCAGCCCCAGCATTTT. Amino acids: CAGYSGGNQPQHF.

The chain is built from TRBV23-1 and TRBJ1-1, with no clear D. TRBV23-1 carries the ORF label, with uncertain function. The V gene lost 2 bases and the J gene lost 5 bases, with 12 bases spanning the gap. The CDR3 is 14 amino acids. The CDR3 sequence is CASSQKPSRTEAFF. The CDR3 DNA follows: TGCGCCAGCAGTCAAAAGCCGAGTCGAACTGAAGCTTTCTTT.

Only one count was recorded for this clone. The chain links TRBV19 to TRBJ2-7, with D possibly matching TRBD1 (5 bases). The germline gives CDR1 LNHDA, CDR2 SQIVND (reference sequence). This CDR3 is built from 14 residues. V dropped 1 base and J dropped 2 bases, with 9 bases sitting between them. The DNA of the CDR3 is TGTGCCAGTAGTATAGTTACAGGAGCCTACGAGCAGTACTTC. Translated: CASSIVTGAYEQYF. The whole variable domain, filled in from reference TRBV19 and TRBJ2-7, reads DGGITQSPKYLFRKEGQNVTLSCEQNLNHDAMYWYRQDPGQGLRLIYYSQIVNDFQKGDIAEGYSVSREKKESFPLTVTSAQKNPTAFYLCASSIVTGAYEQYFGPGTRLTVT.

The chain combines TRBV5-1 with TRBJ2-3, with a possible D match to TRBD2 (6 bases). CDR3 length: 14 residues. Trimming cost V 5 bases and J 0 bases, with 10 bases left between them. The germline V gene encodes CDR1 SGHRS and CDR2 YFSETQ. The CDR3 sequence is CASSTGTSTDTQYF. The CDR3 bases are TGCGCCAGCAGTACCGGGACTAGCACAGATACGCAGTATTTT.

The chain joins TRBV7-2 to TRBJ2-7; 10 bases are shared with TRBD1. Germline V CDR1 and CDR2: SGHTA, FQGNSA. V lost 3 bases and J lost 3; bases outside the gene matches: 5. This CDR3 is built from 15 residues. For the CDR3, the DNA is TGTGCCAGCAGCTTCTCCGGGACAGGGGTCTACGAGCAGTACTTC. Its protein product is CASSFSGTGVYEQYF.

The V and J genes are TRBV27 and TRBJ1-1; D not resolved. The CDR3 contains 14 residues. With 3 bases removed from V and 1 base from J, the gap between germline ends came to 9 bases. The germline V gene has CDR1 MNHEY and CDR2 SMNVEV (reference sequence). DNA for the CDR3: TGTGCCAGCAGTTTTAGGTCACAGAACACTGAAGCTTTCTTT. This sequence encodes CASSFRSQNTEAFF.

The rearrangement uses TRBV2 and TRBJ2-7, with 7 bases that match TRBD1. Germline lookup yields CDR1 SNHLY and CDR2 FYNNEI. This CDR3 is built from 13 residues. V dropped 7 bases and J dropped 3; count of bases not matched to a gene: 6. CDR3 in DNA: TGTGCCAGCATGGGGGACAGTATCTACGAGCAGTACTTC. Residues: CASMGDSIYEQYF.

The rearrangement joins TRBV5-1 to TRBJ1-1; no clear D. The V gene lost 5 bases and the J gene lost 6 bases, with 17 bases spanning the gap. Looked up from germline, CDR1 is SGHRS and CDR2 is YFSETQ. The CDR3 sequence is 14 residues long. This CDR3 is CASRQSVGIAEAFF. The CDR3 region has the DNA TGCGCCAGCAGACAGAGTGTGGGCATTGCTGAAGCTTTCTTT. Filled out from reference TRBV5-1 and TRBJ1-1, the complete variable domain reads KAGVTQTPRYLIKTRGQQVTLSCSPISGHRSVSWYQQTPGQGLQFLFEYFSETQRNKGNFPGRFSGRQFSNSRSEMNVSTLELGDSALYLCASRQSVGIAEAFFGQGTRLTVV.

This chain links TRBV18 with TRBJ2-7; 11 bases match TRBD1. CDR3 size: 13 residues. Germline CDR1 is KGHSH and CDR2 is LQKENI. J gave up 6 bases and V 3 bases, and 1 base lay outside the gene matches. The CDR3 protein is CASSPGTGGEQYF. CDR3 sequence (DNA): TGTGCCAGCTCACCGGGGACAGGGGGCGAGCAGTACTTC. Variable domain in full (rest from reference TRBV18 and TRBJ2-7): NAGVMQNPRHLVRRRGQEARLRCSPMKGHSHVYWYRQLPEEGLKFMVYLQKENIIDESGMPKERFSAEFPKEGPSILRIQQVVRGDSAAYFCASSPGTGGEQYFGPGTRLTVT.